These 2 T cell receptor beta chains originate from one sample sequenced in a study of blood T cells in healthy people across ages. The use of a sample-barcoded 5' primer and a J-beta primer mix characterized a second PCR of roughly 7 to 11 cycles. TCRdb passed the 5' RACE reads through MiXCR, listing each CDR3 protein once. Here the sample spans about 1,500,000 distinct CDR3 sequences, approximately 30% being singletons. The sequencing input was blood. The receptors originated from a woman in her 30s in good health.

The CDR3 sequence: CASTAASGSTGELFF. For the CDR3, the DNA is TGTGCCAGCACTGCCGCTAGCGGCAGCACCGGGGAGCTGTTTTTT. This chain uses TRBV6-2 or TRBV6-3 with TRBJ2-2, with 7 positions matching TRBD2. V trimming: 7 bases; J trimming: 4 bases; junction bases outside the gene matches: 9. The CDR3 has 15 residues. Germline values: CDR1 MNHEY, CDR2 SVGEGT.

This clonotype turned up a few times. The chain has TRBV5-5 and TRBJ1-2, with no clear D. Trimming removed 1 base from V and 4 bases from J, with 8 bases in between. Germline V gene data show CDR1 as SGHKS and CDR2 as YYEKEE (reference sequence). The CDR3 has 13 residues. The CDR3 protein is CASSLYPGYGYTF. The DNA for the CDR3 is TGTGCCAGCAGCTTGTATCCCGGCTATGGCTACACCTTC.